The present TCR beta chain was sequenced within a study of regulatory T cells in long-lasting Graves disease. At the level of the study: Newly diagnosed Graves' patients had under 3 months of antithyroid drugs.

With iRepertoire HTBI primers and Arm-PCR of CDR3 regions, TCR beta libraries were built. TCRdb analysed the multiplex PCR reads with MiXCR anew, one entry per CDR3 protein. Of more than 450,000 distinct CDR3 sequences in the sample, 15% to 20% were seen once. In the case of this clonotype: The antigen remains undetermined.

Findings of the study overall: Limited samples may have lowered accuracy.

There are 17 residues in the CDR3. Germline CDR1 KGHDR, CDR2 SFDVKD. V lost 0 bases, J lost 0 bases, and 3 bases stayed unmatched. Time point noted: newly diagnosed GD, antithyroid drugs for less than 3 months. PBMC-derived RNA was used for the TCR library. The sample also formed part of further work on T cells in Graves' hyperthyroidism and ophthalmopathy. As that study records: The study used the HTBI primer set for a first-round RT-PCR of the TCR CDR3.

This clonotype originated in a man aged 35-49 years with Graves disease. The V gene is TRBV24-1, the J gene TRBJ2-5, with 10 bases aligning to TRBD2. Material: peripheral blood mononuclear cells (PBMCs), obtained at new diagnosis, from a patient treated with antithyroid drugs. The CDR3 coding sequence is TGTGCCACCAGTGATTTGGGACTAGCGGACCACCAAGAGACCCAGTACTTC. It is translated as CATSDLGLADHQETQYF.